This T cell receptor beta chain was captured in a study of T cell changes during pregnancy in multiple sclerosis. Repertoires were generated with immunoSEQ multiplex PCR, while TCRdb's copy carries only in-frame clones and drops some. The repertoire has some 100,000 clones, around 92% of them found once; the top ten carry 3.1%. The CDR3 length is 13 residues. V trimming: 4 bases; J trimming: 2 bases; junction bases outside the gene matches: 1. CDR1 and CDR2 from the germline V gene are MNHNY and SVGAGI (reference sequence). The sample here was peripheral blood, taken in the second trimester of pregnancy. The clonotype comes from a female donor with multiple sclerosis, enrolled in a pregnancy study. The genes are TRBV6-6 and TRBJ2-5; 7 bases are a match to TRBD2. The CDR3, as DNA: TGTGCCAGCAGTTGGGGACTACAAGAGACCCAGTACTTC. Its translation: CASSWGLQETQYF.